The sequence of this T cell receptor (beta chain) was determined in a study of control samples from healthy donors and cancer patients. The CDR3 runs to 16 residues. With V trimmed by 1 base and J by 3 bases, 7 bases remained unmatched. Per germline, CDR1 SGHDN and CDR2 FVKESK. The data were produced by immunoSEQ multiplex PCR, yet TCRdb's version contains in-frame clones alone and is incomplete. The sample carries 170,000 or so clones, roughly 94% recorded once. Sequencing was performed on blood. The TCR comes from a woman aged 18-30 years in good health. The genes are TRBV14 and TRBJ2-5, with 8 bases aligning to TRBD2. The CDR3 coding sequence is TGTGCCAGCAGCCAAGGAGGGGGGCGGGAGGAAGAGACCCAGTACTTC. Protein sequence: CASSQGGGREEETQYF.